The present TCR beta chain was sequenced within a study of T cell repertoires in cytomegalovirus infection. The overall study: Carrying CMV and the relevant HLA type showed in public TCR beta signatures. Study-wide results and limits: Carriers of CMV and the relevant HLA type were discriminated by public TCR beta frequency.

At least ten counts were recorded for this clonotype. Its matching antigen is unknown. A single record per CDR3 protein comes from TCRdb applying MiXCR to the reads. The profile shows about a million distinct CDR3 sequences, approximately 33% of them singletons. J lost 8 bases, V lost 1 base, and 5 bases had no gene match. The germline CDR1 and CDR2 sequences are SGHTA and FQGNSA. The CDR3 extends over 14 amino acids. The TCR was taken from a human donor in good health (CMV status not recorded). Some clones in this sample may be carry-over from other donors' samples. The chain links TRBV7-2 to TRBJ2-1; 7 nucleotides align to TRBD2. The source was cultured CD8+ T cells from PBMCs, collected from culture after CMV antigen stimulation. CDR3: CASSLDGGSDEQFF. In nucleotides, the CDR3 is TGTGCCAGCAGCTTAGATGGCGGGAGCGATGAGCAGTTCTTC.